This section outlines one TCR beta chain sequence together with its context. This specimen belongs to a study of T cells in tuberculosis. Chain pairing is unknown; alpha and beta were sequenced separately. Some clones are missing from TCRdb's copy, which holds only in-frame ones; the method was immunoSEQ multiplex PCR. This sample has tens of thousands of clones, with around 90% found just once. Cells were sorted from thawed PBMC rested overnight and stained with GMM-loaded CD1B tetramer, viability dye and anti-CD3. The lipid loaded on the CD1B tetramers was C32 glucose monomycolate from Rhodococcus equi. Tetramer-sorted PBMC had been CD14 monocyte-depleted before freezing. Trimming took 0 bases from V and 6 from J, leaving 12 bases between them. CDR3 length equals 15 residues. CDR1 is LNHNV, CDR2 YYDKDF, per germline (reference sequence).

Sample: CD1b-GMM tetramer-negative cells sorted from PBMCs. This TCR was sampled from an adult woman with latent tuberculosis. The chain links TRBV15 to TRBJ2-1; D is perhaps TRBD1 (5 bases). CDR3 sequence: CATSREGPGINEQFF. The CDR3 region has the DNA TGTGCCACCAGCAGAGAGGGGCCAGGGATCAATGAGCAGTTCTTC.